Reported below is one T cell receptor beta chain. Its antigen is not known. The CDR3 contains 13 residues. Germline V gene data show CDR1 as KGHDR and CDR2 as SFDVKD. V was pared by 5 bases and J by 1 base, with 7 bases between. Method: immunoSEQ multiplex PCR; TCRdb's copy keeps in-frame clones and lacks some. The table records approximately 130,000 clones, about 93% of them present only once. This sample is drawn from a study of T cell responses to AZD1222 COVID-19 vaccine. Study observations and caveats: Baseline serostatus was positive in only a handful of AZD1222 recipients.

This clonotype was sampled from an adult in good health. Here the sequenced sample was peripheral blood, taken on day 0 of AZD1222 vaccination. The chain recombines TRBV24-1 with TRBJ2-5; possibly TRBD1 for D (5 bases). DNA of the CDR3: TGTGCCACCAGTGGGGGCAGCCAAGAGACCCAGTACTTC. Its translation: CATSGGSQETQYF.